Listed here are 22 T cell receptor delta chains from one sample, sequenced in a study of human gamma delta and Vdelta1 T cells (dated by TCRdb to 2016 to 2018). For these TCRs, the target antigens are not known. The library was built by means of PCR. Reads for this sample came from an Illumina MiSeq. For TCRdb, the public reads were processed anew by CATT, and duplicate DNA sequences were folded into one row. The sample table holds about 13,000 delta-chain clones, of which 40% to 60% were seen once. The ten top clones hold 1.5% of the sample. Sample: Vdelta1 gamma-delta T cells from blood grown in culture (DOT cells). The cell subset or site label for this specimen denotes: Delta One T cells, in vitro expanded/differentiated Vd1+ gamma-delta T cells. Source of these receptors: a human donor in good health.

This clone has only a few counts. The chain links TRDV1 to TRDJ1; a weak D match, TRDD3 (6 bases). Trimming left V 4 bases short and J 0 bases short, with 36 bases between. This CDR3 has 23 residues. CDR1 and CDR2 from the germline V gene are TSWWSYY and QGS. The CDR3 loop is CALGGLGGLPFYPLGKYTDKLIF. As DNA, the CDR3 is TGTGCTCTTGGGGGGCTGGGTGGCCTACCTTTCTATCCGCTGGGGAAATACACCGATAAACTCATCTTT.

The genes are TRDV1 and TRDJ1, with 13 nucleotides matching TRDD3. Trimming took 0 bases from V and 10 from J; bases not matched to a gene: 23. CDR3 size: 21 residues. Germline values: CDR1 TSWWSYY, CDR2 QGS. The CDR3 bases are TGTGCTCTTGGGGAACTAGCCCCTTCCTACGTACTGGGGGATACGGGGCCGGGACTCATCTTT. Its protein is CALGELAPSYVLGDTGPGLIF.

The gene calls are TRDV1 and TRDJ1; perhaps TRDD2 as D (6 bases). CDR1 TSWWSYY and CDR2 QGS come from the germline V gene. This CDR3 spans 22 amino acids. Trimming took off 1 base at V and 1 base at J, with 31 bases between the two ends. The CDR3 coding sequence is TGTGCTCTTGGGGAACGGGTCTCCTACGCACTCCCGGGGAGATACTCCACCGATAAACTCATCTTT. Translating gives CALGERVSYALPGRYSTDKLIF.

The sample holds a few counts of this clone. The rearrangement links TRDV1 to TRDJ1, with D possibly matching TRDD3 (5 bases). V gave up 1 base and J gave up 0 bases, with 27 bases separating them. From germline, CDR1 is TSWWSYY and CDR2 QGS. The CDR3 has 21 residues. The CDR3 sequence is CALGERSKGSTRRRYTDKLIF. The CDR3, as DNA: TGTGCTCTTGGGGAACGGTCCAAGGGATCCACTCGTCGCCGGTACACCGATAAACTCATCTTT.

The chain joins TRDV1 to TRDJ1; TRDD3 matches 7 bases. CDR3 length: 18 residues. Germline V CDR1 and CDR2: TSWWSYY, QGS. The J segment lost 3 bases and the V segment lost 2 bases, leaving 15 bases of the junction unmatched. CDR3 sequence (DNA): TGTGCTCTTGGGGAAAAACTGGGGATAGAATTAGTAGCCGATAAACTCATCTTT. Protein product: CALGEKLGIELVADKLIF.

The gene calls are TRDV1 and TRDJ1; D not certain. Trimming cost V 0 bases and J 2 bases, with 28 bases left between them. Germline lookup yields CDR1 TSWWSYY and CDR2 QGS. The CDR3 is 21 amino acids. CDR3 sequence: CALGELPKVPPPRGCTDKLIF. In DNA form, the CDR3 reads TGTGCTCTTGGGGAACTCCCAAAGGTCCCCCCACCGCGGGGTTGTACCGATAAACTCATCTTT.

The gene calls are TRDV1 and TRDJ1; 10 bases line up with TRDD3. The ends lost 5 bases at V and 0 bases at J; junction bases unmatched: 30. Looked up from germline, CDR1 is TSWWSYY and CDR2 is QGS. The CDR3 consists of 24 residues. The CDR3 protein is CALGLSTNLVTGGSHRQYTDKLIF. The CDR3 DNA sequence: TGTGCTCTTGGGCTCTCTACGAACCTAGTGACTGGGGGATCCCACCGGCAGTACACCGATAAACTCATCTTT.

The V gene is TRDV1, the J gene TRDJ1; D could derive from TRDD1 or TRDD3 (5 bases each). The V end was cut by 0 bases, the J end by 1 base, with 30 bases between. Germline CDR1 is TSWWSYY and CDR2 is QGS. The CDR3 extends over 22 amino acids. CDR3 bases: TGTGCTCTTGGGGAACTGGGATTTAATAGCCCCCGTAGGTACGCGAGCACCGATAAACTCATCTTT. Protein: CALGELGFNSPRRYASTDKLIF.

The V and J genes are TRDV1 and TRDJ1; 7 bases match TRDD3. V dropped 2 bases and J dropped 0; count of bases not matched to a gene: 15. CDR3 size: 19 residues. Looked up from germline, CDR1 is TSWWSYY and CDR2 is QGS. The CDR3 reads CALGENSYWGAQYTDKLIF. The CDR3 bases are TGTGCTCTTGGGGAAAACTCGTACTGGGGAGCACAGTACACCGATAAACTCATCTTT.

In regard to this clone: The sample contains more than one DNA sequence encoding this CDR3. This sequence joins TRDV1 and TRDJ1; TRDD3 might be the D (6 bases). V lost 2 bases and J lost 10, with 29 bases in between. CDR3 length: 18 amino acids. Germline V gene sequence: CDR1 TSWWSYY, CDR2 QGS. DNA of the CDR3: TGTGCTCTTGGGGAAAAACCGCTTGTCAACAAAGGGGGACCGGGACTCATCTTT. Translated: CALGEKPLVNKGGPGLIF.

The chain couples TRDV1 to TRDJ1, with D possibly being TRDD3 (6 bases). The V gene lost 1 base and the J gene lost 1 base, with 22 bases spanning the gap. Germline CDR1 TSWWSYY, CDR2 QGS. CDR3 length equals 19 residues. This CDR3 reads CALGERGPLGRRTTDKLIF. For the CDR3, the DNA is TGTGCTCTTGGGGAACGAGGCCCACTGGGACGCCGGACCACCGATAAACTCATCTTT.

The chain has TRDV1 and TRDJ1, with TRDD3 matching over 9 bases. Germline V gene data show CDR1 as TSWWSYY and CDR2 as QGS. CDR3 length: 20 amino acids. V trimming: 2 bases; J trimming: 2 bases; junction bases outside the gene matches: 18. CDR3 sequence (DNA): TGTGCTCTTGGGGAAGTAGTCCTACGTCGGGGATACGGCGTGACCGATAAACTCATCTTT. As protein: CALGEVVLRRGYGVTDKLIF.

There are a few counts of this clone. The chain couples TRDV1 to TRDJ1; 9 bases agree with TRDD3. The V gene's germline CDR1 is TSWWSYY and CDR2 QGS. With V trimmed by 0 bases and J by 0 bases, 26 bases remained unmatched. This CDR3 has 24 amino acids. CDR3 nucleotide sequence: TGTGCTCTTGGGGAACTCCCTACTCGACTTACACTGGGGGACCCTCGGACGTACACCGATAAACTCATCTTT. Translating it yields CALGELPTRLTLGDPRTYTDKLIF.

This clone came up a few times. The chain carries TRDV1 and TRDJ1, with 7 nucleotides matching TRDD3. The trim removed 1 base at V and 3 bases at J, leaving 8 bases unmatched. Germline lookup yields CDR1 TSWWSYY and CDR2 QGS. This CDR3 spans 16 amino acids. The CDR3 is CALGEPLPGGSDKLIF. For the CDR3, the DNA is TGTGCTCTTGGGGAACCTCTTCCCGGGGGATCCGATAAACTCATCTTT.

The V and J genes are TRDV1 and TRDJ2; TRDD3 aligns across 8 bases. There are 17 residues in the CDR3. After removal of 1 base from V and 8 bases from J, the junction contained 12 bases not matched to a gene. CDR1 TSWWSYY and CDR2 QGS come from the germline V gene. The CDR3 loop reads CALGEPRTGGLGAQLFF. The CDR3 DNA sequence: TGTGCTCTTGGGGAACCTCGAACTGGGGGCTTAGGGGCACAACTCTTCTTT.

This clone came up a few times. This chain connects TRDV1 to TRDJ1; TRDD3 aligns across 9 bases. Germline values: CDR1 TSWWSYY, CDR2 QGS. With 2 bases clipped from V and 0 bases from J, the junction kept 10 bases outside the gene matches. CDR3 length equals 18 residues. The CDR3 bases are TGTGCTCTTGGGGAAGTCCTACCGTACTGGGGGAACACCGATAAACTCATCTTT. Its protein is CALGEVLPYWGNTDKLIF.

The V call is TRDV1, the J call TRDJ1; the D gene could be TRDD2 or TRDD3 (7 bases each). This CDR3 has 20 amino acids. Trimming left V 6 bases short and J 3 bases short, with 32 bases between. Germline CDR1 reads TSWWSYY; CDR2 reads QGS. CDR3 residues: CALGPSGLPILYWGPDKLIF. CDR3 nucleotides: TGTGCTCTTGGACCTAGTGGGCTTCCTATTCTCTACTGGGGCCCCGATAAACTCATCTTT.

This sequence joins TRDV1 and TRDJ1, with 9 bases aligning to TRDD3. The CDR3 extends over 20 amino acids. The germline V gene encodes CDR1 TSWWSYY and CDR2 QGS. J gave up 0 bases and V 2 bases, and 16 bases lay outside the gene matches. CDR3 sequence (DNA): TGTGCTCTTGGGGAAAAAGAGTGGGGATACGCGGGTTTTAACACCGATAAACTCATCTTT. It encodes CALGEKEWGYAGFNTDKLIF.

J is TRDJ1 and V is TRDV1; 10 bases are a match to TRDD3. The CDR3 extends over 22 amino acids. Germline-derived CDR1 and CDR2 are TSWWSYY and QGS. Trimming removed 3 bases from V and 3 bases from J; junction bases left unmatched: 25. CDR3 coding DNA: TGTGCTCTTGGGGAGAAAATCGGTACGTCAATCTGGGGGATAGATGTCGCCGATAAACTCATCTTT. Its protein is CALGEKIGTSIWGIDVADKLIF.

The table lists this clone with a few counts. The rearrangement links TRDV1 to TRDJ1; the match to TRDD3 covers 13 bases. CDR1 and CDR2 (germline): TSWWSYY, QGS. This CDR3 has 21 amino acids. V shed 1 base and J 0 bases; nucleotides not matched to a gene: 14. The CDR3 region is CALGEPPRELGDTRYTDKLIF. DNA for the CDR3: TGTGCTCTTGGGGAACCCCCCCGAGAACTGGGGGATACGCGATACACCGATAAACTCATCTTT.

This clone was seen a few times. This chain links TRDV1 with TRDJ1, with 7 nucleotides matching TRDD2. CDR3 size: 19 residues. Trimming removed 1 base from V and 0 bases from J; junction bases left unmatched: 14. CDR1 is TSWWSYY and CDR2 is QGS in the germline V gene. The CDR3 spells CALGEPPSSPGANTDKLIF. The CDR3 DNA reads as TGTGCTCTTGGGGAACCGCCTTCCTCACCGGGGGCCAACACCGATAAACTCATCTTT.

This chain links TRDV1 with TRDJ3, with TRDD3 matching over 9 bases. The CDR3 runs 24 residues. CDR1 and CDR2 (germline): TSWWSYY, QGS. J lost 0 bases, V lost 5 bases, and 23 bases had no gene match. CDR3 region: CALGTPTAGLGDEGCSWDTRQMFF. The CDR3 nucleotides read TGTGCTCTTGGGACTCCCACGGCGGGGCTGGGGGATGAGGGCTGCTCCTGGGACACCCGACAGATGTTTTTC.